The clone carrying this T cell receptor beta chain was found once. The data were taken from a study of blood T cell repertoires in COVID-19. Deletions cut 3 bases from V and 3 bases from J, with 9 bases between. In germline, CDR1 is MNHNS, CDR2 SASEGT. This CDR3 is built from 14 residues. Generated by immunoSEQ multiplex PCR, the TCRdb table keeps only in-frame clones and is missing some. Of under 200,000 clones in the sample, 74% are singletons; the top ten hold about 3%. Sequenced input: peripheral blood. The TCR was taken from a woman of 80 years or more with acute or convalescent COVID-19. The chain is built from TRBV6-1 and TRBJ1-3; D is unclear. The CDR3 bases are TGTGCCAGCAGTGAGTCAGGCTATGGAAACACCATATATTTT. This gives the protein CASSESGYGNTIYF.